These T cell receptor beta chains were read from a single sample in a study of T cells after yellow fever vaccination. Each CDR3 protein is one row after TCRdb ran MiXCR on the 5' RACE reads. This table has about 160,000 distinct CDR3 sequences, 6% to 7.5% appearing once. The sequences come from CD4+ T cells sorted from PBMCs, collected roughly 5 days after the first yellow fever vaccination. The source of these receptors is a man in his late teens or twenties who received the YFV17D yellow fever vaccine. Each CDR3 is given with its conserved first and last residue. D genes are given only for firm matches. Clone size is not always given. Where it is, it says once, few, many or a class for expanded clones.

j_gene	abundance	v_gene	d_gene	CDR3aa	CDR3nt
TRBJ2-3	few	TRBV7-2	NA	CASSPRRTSTDTQYF	TGTGCCAGCAGCCCAAGACGGACTAGCACAGATACGCAGTATTTT
TRBJ2-3	many	TRBV24-1	TRBD1	CATGTGISTDTQYF	TGTGCCACCGGGACAGGGATCAGCACAGATACGCAGTATTTT
TRBJ2-7	many	TRBV2	NA	CASRPPLGYSYEQYF	TGTGCCAGCAGACCCCCCCTAGGGTATTCCTACGAGCAGTACTTC
TRBJ1-4	many	TRBV4-2	TRBD1	CASSRGQGDNEKLFF	TGTGCCAGCAGCCGAGGACAGGGAGATAATGAAAAACTGTTTTTT
TRBJ2-2	many	TRBV15	NA	CATSRDRGTGELFF	TGTGCCACCAGCAGAGATCGAGGTACCGGGGAGCTGTTTTTT
TRBJ1-1	NA	TRBV5-1	NA	CASSLGVQGPEAFF	TGCGCCAGCAGCTTGGGCGTACAGGGCCCTGAAGCTTTCTTT
TRBJ2-6	many	TRBV3-1	NA	CASSQGALTANVLTF	TGTGCCAGCAGCCAGGGGGCTCTGACGGCCAACGTCCTGACTTTC
TRBJ1-3	many	TRBV9	NA	CASSVSSSGNTIYF	TGTGCCAGCAGCGTAAGCAGCTCTGGAAACACCATATATTTT
TRBJ1-5	few	TRBV30	NA	CAWSFGQNQPQHF	TGTGCCTGGAGTTTCGGACAGAATCAGCCCCAGCATTTT
TRBJ1-6	many	TRBV12-3/TRBV12-4	NA	CASTLGSSSPLHF	TGTGCCAGCACTTTAGGTTCCAGTTCACCCCTCCACTTT
TRBJ1-4	many	TRBV7-6	NA	CASSLGGSEKLFF	TGTGCCAGCAGCTTAGGGGGGAGTGAAAAACTGTTTTTT
TRBJ2-5	many	TRBV20-1	TRBD1	CSATDRGETQYF	TGCAGTGCTACCGACAGGGGTGAAACCCAGTACTTC
TRBJ2-7	many	TRBV3-1	NA	CASSQVPLVYEQYF	TGTGCCAGCAGCCAAGTACCCCTAGTCTACGAGCAGTACTTC
TRBJ2-2	many	TRBV5-6	NA	CASFRGLNTGELFF	TGTGCCAGCTTTCGCGGACTAAACACCGGGGAGCTGTTTTTT
TRBJ2-3	few	TRBV4-1	TRBD2	CASSQEGSSGGHTDTQYF	TGCGCCAGCAGCCAAGAAGGGAGTAGCGGGGGACACACAGATACGCAGTATTTT
TRBJ1-2	many	TRBV9	NA	CASSENPGTDGYTF	TGTGCCAGCAGCGAAAATCCAGGGACGGATGGCTACACCTTC
TRBJ2-2	few	TRBV5-1	NA	CASSLPPADGLLAGELFF	TGCGCCAGCAGCCTGCCCCCCGCAGACGGGCTCCTCGCCGGGGAGCTGTTTTTT
TRBJ2-3	NA	TRBV7-2	TRBD1	CASSPRPTGVVPDTQYF	TGTGCCAGCAGCCCAAGACCGACAGGGGTTGTTCCAGATACGCAGTATTTT
TRBJ1-5	few	TRBV6-5	NA	CASSYSWQGRDQPQHF	TGTGCCAGCAGTTACTCGTGGCAGGGTAGGGATCAGCCCCAGCATTTT
TRBJ2-7	many	TRBV6-5	TRBD1	CASSYSYGTGPFGEQYF	TGTGCCAGCAGTTACTCGTATGGGACAGGCCCTTTTGGGGAGCAGTACTTC
TRBJ1-1	few	TRBV10-3	NA	CAISYREDTEAFF	TGTGCCATCAGTTACAGGGAGGACACTGAAGCTTTCTTT
TRBJ2-2	many	TRBV7-3	TRBD2	CASRRRGGADGELFF	TGTGCCAGCAGGAGGCGCGGGGGGGCCGACGGGGAGCTGTTTTTT
TRBJ1-1	few	TRBV7-3	NA	CASSTGRNTEAFF	TGTGCCAGCAGCACTGGACGGAACACTGAAGCTTTCTTT
TRBJ1-1	few	TRBV7-2	NA	CASSLQWGDTEAFF	TGTGCCAGCAGCTTACAGTGGGGAGACACTGAAGCTTTCTTT
TRBJ2-3	many	TRBV12-3/TRBV12-4	NA	CASRPQGIMTDTQYF	TGTGCCAGCAGACCCCAGGGGATTATGACAGATACGCAGTATTTT
TRBJ2-7	many	TRBV18	TRBD2	CASSPLFGGKFYEQYF	TGTGCCAGCTCACCACTCTTCGGGGGGAAGTTTTACGAGCAGTACTTC
TRBJ2-3	many	TRBV5-1	NA	CASSLGTSTDTQYF	TGCGCCAGCAGTTTGGGGACTAGCACAGATACGCAGTATTTT
TRBJ1-5	many	TRBV4-3	NA	CASSQDTREPQHF	TGCGCCAGCAGCCAAGATACCCGGGAACCCCAGCATTTT
TRBJ1-3	few	TRBV4-2	NA	CASSLHPDRSGNTIYF	TGTGCCAGCAGCCTCCACCCGGACCGCTCTGGAAACACCATATATTTT
TRBJ2-1	NA	TRBV2	NA	CASSGGGHGEQFF	TGTGCCAGCAGCGGCGGGGGACACGGTGAGCAGTTCTTC
TRBJ2-3	many	TRBV25-1	NA	CASSDGLGQYF	TGTGCCAGCAGTGATGGGTTGGGGCAGTATTTT
TRBJ2-1	NA	TRBV5-6	TRBD2	CASSAGLAGYNEQFF	TGTGCCAGCAGCGCCGGACTAGCGGGGTACAATGAGCAGTTCTTC